This passage covers 30 T cell receptor beta chains from one sample sequenced in a study of T cells after yellow fever vaccination (dated by TCRdb to between 2018 and 2021). Taken with the paper, the label for treatment or condition translates to: live attenuated yellow fever vaccine strain. The library came from 5' RACE. Sequencing used an Illumina HiSeq 2500. TCRdb handled the public reads itself, with Q25 trimming in fastp and clone calling in MiXCR, and kept productive beta chains. CDR3 protein sequences are deduplicated, and each keeps its most common genes and DNA. A total of 46,000 or so distinct CDR3 sequences appear in this sample, around 6.5% of them only once. The ten biggest clones cover roughly 10% of the sample. Specimen: PBMCs, either bulk or a sorted T-cell subset (CD4+, CD8+, memory, or dextramer-sorted; not recorded which), collected 45 days after the yellow fever booster vaccination. The receptors derive from a man under 40 who received the YFV17D yellow fever vaccine.

The sample holds many counts of this clonotype. The CDR3 here is CASSVGQTDTQYF. Written as DNA, the CDR3 is TGTGCCAGCAGCGTAGGTCAAACAGATACGCAGTATTTT. V usage is TRBV9 and J usage is TRBJ2-3; D is undetermined. The V gene's germline CDR1 is SGDLS and CDR2 YYNGEE. V gave up 0 bases and J gave up 3 bases, with 5 bases separating them. The CDR3 contains 13 residues.

This clonotype was detected only a few times. The gene calls are TRBV5-5 and TRBJ2-5, with D tentatively TRBD2 (5 bases). Trimming cost V 3 bases and J 5 bases, with 11 bases left between them. Germline loops: CDR1 SGHKS, CDR2 YYEKEE (reference sequence). This CDR3 has 13 amino acids. The CDR3: CASSSPGSETQYF. As DNA, the CDR3 is TGTGCCAGCAGCTCCCCGGGATCCGAGACCCAGTACTTC. The full variable domain, in which reference TRBV5-5 and TRBJ2-5 provide the parts outside the CDR3, is DAGVTQSPTHLIKTRGQQVTLRCSPISGHKSVSWYQQVLGQGPQFIFQYYEKEERGRGNFPDRFSARQFPNYSSELNVNALLLGDSALYLCASSSPGSETQYFGPGTRLLVL.

This clonotype was found many times. J is TRBJ1-1 and V is TRBV7-2; D ambiguous. V shed 1 base and J shed 11 bases, with 14 bases lying between them. Germline loops: CDR1 SGHTA, CDR2 FQGNSA. This CDR3 comprises 13 residues. CDR3 sequence (DNA): TGTGCCAGCAGCTTAGACGTCCCCATCCCCGCTTTCTTT. This codes for CASSLDVPIPAFF.

This clonotype has a count of ten or more. CDR3 sequence reads: CASSLASGQGLEQYF. The CDR3 DNA reads TGTGCCAGCAGCTTAGCTTCGGGACAGGGGCTCGAGCAGTACTTC. The V call is TRBV7-2, the J call TRBJ2-7; 10 positions match TRBD1. The ends lost 0 bases at V and 6 bases at J; junction bases unmatched: 5. The CDR3 sequence is 15 residues long. CDR1 is SGHTA, CDR2 FQGNSA, per germline.

V is TRBV10-1 and J is TRBJ2-5; D is unresolved. V dropped 6 bases and J dropped 1 base, with 6 bases sitting between them. The CDR3 is made up of 12 amino acids. Germline values: CDR1 WNHNN, CDR2 SYGVQD (reference sequence). CDR3 in DNA: TGCGCCAGCAGCGACGGCCAAGAGACCCAGTACTTC. Its protein product is CASSDGQETQYF.

This clonotype was recorded at least ten times. The gene calls are TRBV5-1 and TRBJ2-5, with D perhaps being TRBD1 or TRBD2 (5 bases each). Per germline, CDR1 SGHRS and CDR2 YFSETQ. This CDR3 is built from 14 residues. With 5 bases removed from V and 4 bases from J, the gap between germline ends came to 15 bases. CDR3: CASRTSGPRETQYF. CDR3 coding DNA: TGCGCCAGCAGAACGTCGGGACCCCGAGAGACCCAGTACTTC.

There are many counts of this clonotype. V usage is TRBV9 and J usage is TRBJ2-1, with D hard to call. The germline V gene encodes CDR1 SGDLS and CDR2 YYNGEE. Deletions cut 4 bases from V and 9 bases from J, with 11 bases between. This CDR3 is built from 12 residues. The CDR3 sequence: CASSPQLGEQFF. In DNA form, the CDR3 reads TGTGCCAGCAGCCCCCAGTTGGGTGAGCAGTTCTTC.

Regarding this clonotype: A much larger clonotype is one base distant, so this may be a read error. The chain combines TRBV20-1 with TRBJ2-7; TRBD2 matches 12 bases. V gave up 3 bases and J gave up 7 bases; unmatched junction bases: 13. Germline CDR1 reads DFQATT; CDR2 reads SNEGSKA (reference sequence). This CDR3 comprises 16 residues. CDR3 sequence reads: CSARRLAGAGRWEQYF. CDR3 coding DNA: TGCAGTGCTAGGAGACTAGCGGGAGCGGGGCGGTGGGAGCAGTACTTC.

This clonotype occurred many times. V is TRBV4-2 and J is TRBJ2-7; 8 nucleotides match TRBD2. Germline CDR1 and CDR2: LGHNA and YNFKEQ. CDR3 length: 15 residues. V lost 3 bases to trimming and J lost 3 bases; unmatched junction nucleotides: 7. CDR3 DNA: TGTGCCAGCAGCCAGCCGGGACTAGAAGTCTACGAGCAGTACTTC. Protein sequence: CASSQPGLEVYEQYF.

As DNA, the CDR3 is TGCAGTGCTAGAGCGCCGGGACTAGGAAACGAGCAGTACTTC. Protein: CSARAPGLGNEQYF. The rearrangement joins TRBV20-1 to TRBJ2-7, with 8 bases fitting TRBD2. The CDR3 runs 14 residues. CDR1 and CDR2 from the germline V gene are DFQATT and SNEGSKA (reference sequence). The trim removed 1 base at V and 5 bases at J, leaving 7 bases unmatched.

Many counts were recorded for this clonotype. The CDR3 reads CASSPRASGRAGGELFF. The CDR3 DNA follows: TGTGCCAGCAGTCCACGGGCTAGCGGGAGGGCTGGCGGGGAGCTGTTTTTT. This chain joins TRBV3-1 and TRBJ2-2; 12 positions agree with TRBD2. Germline loops: CDR1 LGHDT, CDR2 YNNKEL (reference sequence). V lost 6 bases to trimming and J lost 7 bases; unmatched junction nucleotides: 12. This CDR3 contains 17 residues.

V usage is TRBV15 and J usage is TRBJ2-2; perhaps TRBD1 as D (6 bases). V gave up 3 bases and J gave up 4 bases, with 9 bases separating them. This CDR3 comprises 14 residues. Germline V gives CDR1 LNHNV, CDR2 YYDKDF (reference sequence). CDR3 protein: CATSSQGSTGELFF. CDR3 nucleotide sequence: TGTGCCACCAGCAGCCAGGGGAGCACCGGGGAGCTGTTTTTT.

This clonotype was detected ten times or more. The chain carries TRBV9 and TRBJ1-4, with 9 bases lining up with TRBD1. V dropped 3 bases and J dropped 6; count of bases not matched to a gene: 6. The CDR3 contains 15 residues. Germline CDR1 SGDLS, CDR2 YYNGEE. The CDR3 sequence: CASSAETGGYEKLFF. The CDR3 DNA reads TGTGCCAGCAGCGCAGAGACAGGGGGATATGAAAAACTGTTTTTT.

At least ten counts were recorded for this clonotype. The chain carries TRBV29-1 and TRBJ2-3, with D perhaps assigned TRBD1 or TRBD2 (6 bases each). Germline V gene lookup returns CDR1 SQVTM and CDR2 ANQGSEA. Trimming shortened V by 4 bases and J by 2 bases, and 16 bases separated the two germline ends. CDR3 length: 15 amino acids. The CDR3 coding sequence is TGCAGCGTTGGGGGGCAGGGAGGTTACACAGATACGCAGTATTTT. Encoded protein: CSVGGQGGYTDTQYF.

At least ten counts were recorded for this clonotype. J is TRBJ1-5 and V is TRBV10-3, with D tentatively TRBD1 (6 bases). The CDR3 has 14 residues. Per germline, CDR1 ENHRY and CDR2 SYGVKD. V was cut by 2 bases and J by 4 bases, with 9 bases left in between. CDR3 in DNA: TGTGCCATCAGTGAGGGGGGCACAAATCAGCCCCAGCATTTT. Translation gives CAISEGGTNQPQHF.

In its sample, this clonotype was seen many times. DNA for the CDR3: TGTGCCAGCAGCCAAGACCCCGGGAGGAAGAAGCAGTACTTC. This sequence encodes CASSQDPGRKKQYF. This sequence joins TRBV14 and TRBJ2-7; 7 positions agree with TRBD2. Looked up from germline, CDR1 is SGHDN and CDR2 is FVKESK. This CDR3 is built from 14 residues. With 0 bases clipped from V and 8 bases from J, the junction kept 7 bases outside the gene matches.

This clonotype was seen repeatedly, ten times or more. CDR3 DNA sequence: TGTGCCAGCAGCCCCTCCGCCAGTCTAGCCAAAAACATTCAGTACTTC. This gives the protein CASSPSASLAKNIQYF. This rearrangement joins TRBV9 to TRBJ2-4; D remains unclear. CDR3 length: 16 residues. V lost 4 bases, J lost 0 bases, and 14 bases lay in between. The germline gives CDR1 SGDLS, CDR2 YYNGEE.

This clonotype showed up many times. The chain links TRBV20-1 to TRBJ1-2; D possibly corresponds to TRBD1 (5 bases). V lost 6 bases and J lost 6, with 20 bases in between. CDR3 length equals 14 residues. Germline V lookup: CDR1 DFQATT, CDR2 SNEGSKA (reference sequence). The CDR3 nucleotides read TGCAGTGCACCGCAAAGTGAGGGACTCCATGGCTACACCTTC. Residues: CSAPQSEGLHGYTF.

This chain links TRBV5-6 with TRBJ2-3, with a possible D match to TRBD2 (5 bases). V was cut by 6 bases and J by 0 bases, with 14 bases left in between. CDR3 length: 15 amino acids. Germline V gene data show CDR1 as SGHDT and CDR2 as YYEEEE. CDR3 residues: CASTIGLSSTDTQYF. In nucleotides, the CDR3 is TGTGCCAGCACCATTGGACTCTCTAGCACAGATACGCAGTATTTT.

This clonotype appeared a few times. J is TRBJ1-1 and V is TRBV9, with 9 bases lining up with TRBD1. With 0 bases clipped from V and 2 bases from J, the junction kept 8 bases outside the gene matches. Germline V gives CDR1 SGDLS, CDR2 YYNGEE. The CDR3 length is 17 residues. The CDR3 protein is CASSVGPRTGENTEAFF. The CDR3 DNA reads as TGTGCCAGCAGCGTAGGACCCAGGACAGGGGAAAACACTGAAGCTTTCTTT.

This clonotype was counted at least ten times. DNA for the CDR3: TGTGCCAGCAGGACTAGCGGGAGGGGCAATGAGCAGTTCTTC. This sequence encodes CASRTSGRGNEQFF. This chain uses TRBV12-3 or TRBV12-4 with TRBJ2-1, with 14 bases identical to TRBD2. The CDR3 loop spans 14 amino acids. V was clipped by 6 bases and J by 6 bases; unmatched bases: 1.

V gene TRBV11-2 combines with J gene TRBJ2-5; 10 bases are shared with TRBD2. Trimming took 5 bases from V and 9 from J; bases not matched to a gene: 6. There are 13 residues in the CDR3. Germline V gene lookup returns CDR1 SGHAT and CDR2 FQNNGV. CDR3 protein: CASSPTSGEAQYF. For the CDR3, the DNA is TGTGCCAGCAGCCCTACTAGCGGGGAGGCCCAGTACTTC.

This clonotype was detected only a few times. The rearrangement links TRBV7-2 to TRBJ2-7; 10 bases match TRBD1. This CDR3 region has 15 residues. CDR1 is SGHTA and CDR2 is FQGNSA in the germline V gene. The V and J ends lost 5 bases and 7 bases, in that order; junction bases with no gene match: 11. The CDR3 nucleotides are TGTGCCAGCAGCCGTCTTGGGACAGGGGCGAGGGAGCAGTACTTC. This codes for CASSRLGTGAREQYF. Combining the CDR3 with reference TRBV7-2 and TRBJ2-7 gives the whole variable domain GAGVSQSPSNKVTEKGKDVELRCDPISGHTALYWYRQSLGQGLEFLIYFQGNSAPDKSGLPSDRFSAERTGGSVSTLTIQRTQQEDSAVYLCASSRLGTGAREQYFGPGTRLTVT.

The chain has TRBV29-1 and TRBJ2-1; D is perhaps TRBD2 (5 bases). Trimming left V 6 bases short and J 8 bases short, with 11 bases between. The length of the CDR3 is 11 residues. The germline V gene encodes CDR1 SQVTM and CDR2 ANQGSEA. The CDR3 sequence is CSVGMGDEQFF. The CDR3, as DNA: TGCAGCGTAGGAATGGGAGATGAGCAGTTCTTC.

V is TRBV18 and J is TRBJ2-1; D is ambiguous. CDR3 length equals 12 residues. CDR1 KGHSH and CDR2 LQKENI come from the germline V gene. Trimming removed 4 bases from V and 5 bases from J, with 6 bases in between. CDR3 in DNA: TGTGCCAGCTCACTGAACGACAATGAGCAGTTCTTC. Protein sequence: CASSLNDNEQFF.

This clonotype was seen more than once but under ten times. V and J are TRBV5-4 and TRBJ1-2; D is unclear. Trimming took off 4 bases at V and 5 bases at J, with 12 bases between the two ends. This CDR3 spans 13 amino acids. Germline-derived CDR1 and CDR2 are SGHNT and YYREEE (reference sequence). The DNA for the CDR3 is TGTGCCAGCAGCCTGGCGGACCTATATGGCTACACCTTC. This codes for CASSLADLYGYTF.

Only a few counts were recorded for this clonotype. The genes are TRBV20-1 and TRBJ2-1, with 11 bases fitting TRBD2. Germline CDR1 reads DFQATT; CDR2 reads SNEGSKA (reference sequence). This CDR3 is built from 15 residues. J gave up 9 bases and V 4 bases, and 11 bases lay outside the gene matches. The CDR3 region is CSAIRGTSGLGEQFF. The DNA for the CDR3 is TGCAGTGCTATCCGAGGGACTAGCGGACTTGGTGAGCAGTTCTTC.

This clonotype was counted at least ten times. V is TRBV5-1 and J is TRBJ2-5, with 7 nucleotides matching TRBD1. Looked up from germline, CDR1 is SGHRS and CDR2 is YFSETQ. V shed 4 bases, J shed 5 bases, and the junction held 11 bases outside the gene matches. The CDR3 is 15 residues long. The CDR3 DNA reads TGCGCCAGCAGCCGGGACAGTAATCGTCGGGAGACCCAGTACTTC. Translating gives CASSRDSNRRETQYF. Using reference TRBV5-1 and TRBJ2-5 for the parts outside the CDR3, the full variable domain is KAGVTQTPRYLIKTRGQQVTLSCSPISGHRSVSWYQQTPGQGLQFLFEYFSETQRNKGNFPGRFSGRQFSNSRSEMNVSTLELGDSALYLCASSRDSNRRETQYFGPGTRLLVL.

This clonotype was observed at least ten times. This chain joins TRBV5-1 and TRBJ1-2; no clear D. Germline CDR1 reads SGHRS; CDR2 reads YFSETQ. The ends were cut back, 0 bases at V and 6 bases at J, with 18 bases in the middle. The CDR3 consists of 16 residues. The CDR3 reads CASSLEAHRSGHGYTF. Here the CDR3 DNA reads TGCGCCAGCAGCTTGGAGGCTCATCGGTCGGGTCATGGCTACACCTTC.

There are many counts of this clonotype. The rearrangement joins TRBV20-1 to TRBJ2-5; D unresolved. Trimming stripped 4 bases from V and 5 bases from J, with 14 bases between. This CDR3 spans 13 amino acids. The V gene's germline CDR1 is DFQATT and CDR2 SNEGSKA (reference sequence). The chain's CDR3 is CSATRSAAETQYF. The CDR3 coding sequence is TGCAGTGCTACCAGGAGCGCGGCGGAGACCCAGTACTTC.